This TCR beta chain was captured by sequencing in a study of shared clonotypes between healthy human individuals. The table came from immunoSEQ multiplex PCR; TCRdb's copy has only in-frame clones and leaves some out. The repertoire holds around 500,000 clones, roughly 83% seen once, with about 13% in the top ten. This CDR3 has 15 residues. Germline V gene lookup returns CDR1 MNHEY and CDR2 SVGAGI. Trimming shortened V by 6 bases and J by 0 bases, and 12 bases separated the two germline ends. V and J are TRBV6-5 and TRBJ1-5, with D uncertain. The TCR was taken from a woman aged 40 to 55 in good health. Some clones in this sample may be carry-over from other donors' samples. Source material: PBMCs. The chain's CDR3 is CASRPNGPSNQPQHF. CDR3 in DNA: TGTGCCAGCAGACCCAACGGCCCTAGCAATCAGCCCCAGCATTTT.